A single sample is the source of the 27 T cell receptor beta chains below, sequenced in a study of blood T cell repertoires in COVID-19. Sequenced by immunoSEQ multiplex PCR; TCRdb stores in-frame clones only, minus some. The sample holds 200,000 to 250,000 clones; 70% to 90% are singletons and the top ten take 9.5% to 14%. The sample comprised PBMCs or T cells enriched from blood (not recorded which). The receptors here all came from a man under 40 who had recovered from COVID-19.

The chain couples TRBV5-1 to TRBJ1-2; no firm D call. Germline CDR1 is SGHRS and CDR2 is YFSETQ. V dropped 4 bases and J dropped 4 bases, with 14 bases sitting between them. The CDR3 runs to 14 residues. Here the CDR3 reads CASSEIRGPYGYTF. The CDR3 DNA sequence: TGCGCCAGCAGCGAAATCAGAGGCCCCTATGGCTACACCTTC.

The sample holds a few counts of this clone. The V gene is TRBV19, the J gene TRBJ2-7, with D maybe TRBD1 (6 bases). Germline loops: CDR1 LNHDA, CDR2 SQIVND (reference sequence). The V end was cut by 4 bases, the J end by 3 bases, with 10 bases between. CDR3 size: 13 residues. In DNA form, the CDR3 reads TGTGCCAGTAGTAGGGGGCCAGTCTACGAGCAGTACTTC. This sequence encodes CASSRGPVYEQYF.

The chain is built from TRBV7-9 and TRBJ2-7, with 8 nucleotides matching TRBD2. Germline CDR1 and CDR2: SEHNR and FQNEAQ (reference sequence). This CDR3 is 15 amino acids long. The V gene end was trimmed by 4 bases and the J gene end by 3 bases; junction bases not matched to a gene: 8. The CDR3 sequence is CASSSTSGGFYEQYF. The CDR3 DNA reads as TGTGCCAGCAGCTCCACTAGCGGAGGCTTCTACGAGCAGTACTTC.

The rearrangement joins TRBV27 to TRBJ2-2, with 8 bases that match TRBD1. The V and J ends lost 6 bases and 5 bases, in that order; junction bases with no gene match: 5. Germline V lookup: CDR1 MNHEY, CDR2 SMNVEV (reference sequence). The length of the CDR3 is 14 residues. The CDR3 coding sequence is TGTGCCAGCAGCAGGGGGCTTGGGACCGGGGAGCTGTTTTTT. Amino acids: CASSRGLGTGELFF.

The rearrangement links TRBV19 to TRBJ1-5, with TRBD1 matching 7 bases. V shed 6 bases and J 7 bases; nucleotides not matched to a gene: 12. The CDR3 has 15 residues. Germline CDR1 reads LNHDA; CDR2 reads SQIVND (reference sequence). CDR3 sequence reads: CASSRTGGGLQPQHF. Here the CDR3 DNA reads TGTGCCAGTAGCCGGACAGGAGGTGGCCTGCAGCCCCAGCATTTT.

This clone was observed a single time. V is TRBV27 and J is TRBJ2-7, with D perhaps TRBD1 (6 bases). Germline CDR1 reads MNHEY; CDR2 reads SMNVEV (reference sequence). The CDR3 extends over 14 amino acids. Deletions cut 3 bases from V and 4 bases from J, with 13 bases between. Here the CDR3 reads CASSFGQQGYEQYF. The CDR3 bases are TGTGCCAGCAGTTTCGGACAGCAAGGGTACGAGCAGTACTTC.

The gene calls are TRBV27 and TRBJ2-7, with TRBD2 identical over 7 bases. The CDR3 is 16 residues long. Trimming took 0 bases from V and 5 from J; bases not matched to a gene: 10. Looked up from germline, CDR1 is MNHEY and CDR2 is SMNVEV (reference sequence). CDR3 in amino acids: CASSLSRTRIGHEQYF. The CDR3 DNA is TGTGCCAGCAGTTTATCCCGGACTAGAATTGGACACGAGCAGTACTTC.

The V gene is TRBV24-1, the J gene TRBJ1-2, with D perhaps matching TRBD1 (6 bases). V was trimmed by 5 bases and J by 8 bases, leaving 11 bases between them. The germline V gene has CDR1 KGHDR and CDR2 SFDVKD. The CDR3 extends over 12 amino acids. The CDR3: CATSGTGMGYTF. Here the CDR3 DNA reads TGTGCCACCAGTGGAACAGGGATGGGCTACACCTTC.

V and J are TRBV5-1 and TRBJ1-1; D is uncertain. There are 15 residues in the CDR3. The ends were cut back, 0 bases at V and 5 bases at J, with 14 bases in the middle. Per germline, CDR1 SGHRS and CDR2 YFSETQ. DNA of the CDR3: TGCGCCAGCAGCTTGGTTGGAGGTAGTCGGACTGAAGCTTTCTTT. Translating it yields CASSLVGGSRTEAFF.

The rearrangement joins TRBV7-9 to TRBJ1-1; D is perhaps TRBD1 (6 bases). This CDR3 has 12 amino acids. Trimming shortened V by 3 bases and J by 7 bases, and 9 bases separated the two germline ends. CDR1 is SEHNR, CDR2 FQNEAQ, per germline (reference sequence). For the CDR3, the DNA is TGTGCCAGCAGCTTCGGGGGGCTTGAAGCTTTCTTT. Amino acids: CASSFGGLEAFF. Variable domain in full (rest from reference TRBV7-9 and TRBJ1-1): DTGVSQNPRHKITKRGQNVTFRCDPISEHNRLYWYRQTLGQGPEFLTYFQNEAQLEKSRLLSDRFSAERPKGSFSTLEIQRTEQGDSAMYLCASSFGGLEAFFGQGTRLTVV.

The chain links TRBV19 to TRBJ1-5; D uncertain. CDR3 length: 12 residues. Per germline, CDR1 LNHDA and CDR2 SQIVND (reference sequence). Trimming stripped 1 base from V and 9 bases from J, with 7 bases between. The CDR3 spells CASSIGSRPQHF. CDR3 nucleotides: TGTGCCAGTAGTATAGGTTCTCGGCCCCAGCATTTT.

A few counts support this clone. This sequence joins TRBV3-1 (or the pseudogene TRBV3-2) and TRBJ2-3, with 10 positions matching TRBD2. The CDR3 extends over 18 amino acids. V lost 1 base to trimming and J lost 4 bases; unmatched junction nucleotides: 11. CDR1 and CDR2 (germline): LGHDT, YNNKEL (reference sequence). This CDR3 is CASSQGRGASGSPDTQYF. CDR3 nucleotide sequence: TGTGCCAGCAGCCAAGGGCGTGGAGCTAGCGGGAGCCCAGATACGCAGTATTTT.

The chain has TRBV4-1 and TRBJ2-7, with 9 bases matching TRBD2. The length of the CDR3 is 16 residues. V gave up 4 bases and J gave up 7 bases; unmatched junction bases: 14. Germline V gene lookup returns CDR1 MGHRA and CDR2 YSYEKL. The CDR3 sequence is CASSPSGVSGSSEQYF. Written as DNA, the CDR3 is TGCGCCAGCAGCCCCTCCGGTGTTAGCGGGAGTAGTGAGCAGTACTTC.

The sample holds a few counts of this clone. This chain connects TRBV11-2 to TRBJ1-1; 8 positions match TRBD1. Germline V gene data show CDR1 as SGHAT and CDR2 as FQNNGV. This CDR3 has 14 amino acids. Trimming at V came to 1 base and at J to 4 bases, leaving 2 bases not matched to a gene. The CDR3 reads CASSLAGGGTEAFF. The CDR3 nucleotides read TGTGCCAGCAGCTTAGCAGGGGGCGGCACTGAAGCTTTCTTT. Full variable domain (remainder filled in from reference TRBV11-2 and TRBJ1-1): EAGVAQSPRYKIIEKRQSVAFWCNPISGHATLYWYQQILGQGPKLLIQFQNNGVVDDSQLPKDRFSAERLKGVDSTLKIQPAKLEDSAVYLCASSLAGGGTEAFFGQGTRLTVV.

The J gene is TRBJ2-7, the V gene TRBV5-6, with 7 nucleotides matching TRBD2. Germline lookup yields CDR1 SGHDT and CDR2 YYEEEE. J lost 3 bases, V lost 4 bases, and 10 bases had no gene match. This CDR3 has 15 residues. The CDR3 DNA reads as TGTGCCAGCAGCCCCATTGAGCGGGAATTCTACGAGCAGTACTTC. It yields the protein CASSPIEREFYEQYF. The full variable domain, completed using reference TRBV5-6 and TRBJ2-7, is DAGVTQSPTHLIKTRGQQVTLRCSPKSGHDTVSWYQQALGQGPQFIFQYYEEEERQRGNFPDRFSGHQFPNYSSELNVNALLLGDSALYLCASSPIEREFYEQYFGPGTRLTVT.

CDR3 in amino acids: CASSPGMGSRGGEKLFF. CDR3 sequence (DNA): TGTGCCAGCAGCCCTGGAATGGGTTCGAGGGGGGGAGAAAAACTGTTTTTT. The chain uses TRBV5-5 and TRBJ1-4, with a weak D call TRBD1 (6 bases). Germline lookup yields CDR1 SGHKS and CDR2 YYEKEE (reference sequence). V gave up 4 bases and J gave up 8 bases, with 24 bases separating them. This CDR3 has 17 amino acids.

This clone has only a few counts. The chain is built from TRBV7-2 and TRBJ1-6; D unclear. The V and J ends lost 3 bases and 10 bases respectively, with 10 bases between them. Germline loops: CDR1 SGHTA, CDR2 FQGNSA. The CDR3 loop spans 13 amino acids. CDR3 bases: TGTGCCAGCAGCTTTGTAGTCACCTCACCCCTCCACTTT. It is translated as CASSFVVTSPLHF.

This CDR3 reads CATSRRTGAVSNQPQHF. The CDR3 nucleotides are TGTGCCACCAGCAGAAGGACAGGGGCAGTTAGCAATCAGCCCCAGCATTTT. The rearrangement links TRBV15 to TRBJ1-5, with 9 bases that match TRBD1. The CDR3 covers 17 residues. Trimming at V came to 2 bases and at J to 0 bases, leaving 5 bases not matched to a gene. From germline, CDR1 is LNHNV and CDR2 YYDKDF (reference sequence).

CDR3 in DNA: TGTGCCAGCAGCCCCCAGAAGCCGACAGACACCATCCTTTGGGGTGAAAAACTGTTTTTT. Protein: CASSPQKPTDTILWGEKLFF. The V and J genes are TRBV5-5 and TRBJ1-4, with a weak D call TRBD1 (5 bases). This CDR3 contains 20 residues. Trimming left V 4 bases short and J 7 bases short, with 32 bases between. The germline V gene encodes CDR1 SGHKS and CDR2 YYEKEE (reference sequence).

This chain connects TRBV7-3 to TRBJ1-1, with 11 bases fitting TRBD1. This CDR3 comprises 13 residues. Germline CDR1 reads SGHTA; CDR2 reads FQGTGA. Trimming at V came to 5 bases and at J to 11 bases, leaving 7 bases not matched to a gene. The CDR3 sequence: CASSGTGGGGAFF. The CDR3 bases are TGTGCCAGCAGCGGGACAGGGGGAGGAGGTGCTTTCTTT.

In DNA, the CDR3 is TGTGCCTGCGGGGTCCCCGCAGATACGCAGTATTTT. This translates into CACGVPADTQYF. The rearrangement uses TRBV30 and TRBJ2-3; tentative D call: TRBD2 (5 bases). Per germline, CDR1 GTSNPN and CDR2 SVGIG (reference sequence). The CDR3 is 12 amino acids. With 6 bases removed from V and 4 bases from J, the gap between germline ends came to 11 bases. The variable domain in full, with the rest retrieved from reference TRBV30 and TRBJ2-3, is SQTIHQWPATLVQPVGSPLSLECTVEGTSNPNLYWYRQAAGRGLQLLFYSVGIGQISSEVPQNLSASRPQDRQFILSSKKLLLSDSGFYLCACGVPADTQYFGPGTRLTVL.

Only one count was recorded for this clone. For the CDR3, the DNA is TGCGCCAGCAGCCAGGGACAGGGGTGGGGGCCGTATGGCTACACCTTC. Encoded protein: CASSQGQGWGPYGYTF. V is TRBV4-3 and J is TRBJ1-2; 10 bases match TRBD1. With V trimmed by 3 bases and J by 5 bases, 9 bases remained unmatched. Germline CDR1 and CDR2: LGHNA and YSLEER. This CDR3 has 16 residues.

This chain uses TRBV5-5 with TRBJ2-7, with D perhaps matching TRBD1 (5 bases). V was clipped by 4 bases and J by 12 bases, with 20 bases between them. The CDR3 is 13 amino acids. Germline CDR1 SGHKS, CDR2 YYEKEE (reference sequence). The CDR3 region is CASSPPDRPNTYF. The CDR3 DNA is TGTGCCAGCAGCCCCCCCGACAGACCTAACACGTACTTC. Using reference TRBV5-5 and TRBJ2-7 for the parts outside the CDR3, the full variable domain is DAGVTQSPTHLIKTRGQQVTLRCSPISGHKSVSWYQQVLGQGPQFIFQYYEKEERGRGNFPDRFSARQFPNYSSELNVNALLLGDSALYLCASSPPDRPNTYFGPGTRLTVT.

The genes are TRBV6-1 and TRBJ1-1; D unresolved. From germline, CDR1 is MNHNS and CDR2 SASEGT. V shed 7 bases and J shed 1 base, with 13 bases lying between them. There are 14 residues in the CDR3. The DNA of the CDR3 is TGTGCCAGCATTTGGGCAGGCTGGAACACTGAAGCTTTCTTT. Its protein product is CASIWAGWNTEAFF.

The rearrangement joins TRBV19 to TRBJ2-1; 9 bases agree with TRBD2. Germline V lookup: CDR1 LNHDA, CDR2 SQIVND (reference sequence). V lost 6 bases, J lost 2 bases, and 8 bases stayed unmatched. CDR3 length: 16 amino acids. The CDR3: CASRGLAGKAYNEQFF. CDR3 DNA sequence: TGTGCCAGTAGGGGACTAGCTGGAAAAGCCTACAATGAGCAGTTCTTC.

CDR3 nucleotides: TGCGCCAGCCGAAGGACTAGCGGAGACAATGAGCAGTTCTTC. Translated, it gives CASRRTSGDNEQFF. This chain connects TRBV10-2 to TRBJ2-1; 10 bases are a match to TRBD2. The V segment lost 8 bases and the J segment 5 bases; nucleotides outside the gene matches: 6. Germline assignment: CDR1 WSHSY and CDR2 SAAADI. The CDR3 sequence is 14 residues long.

This chain links TRBV3-1 (or the pseudogene TRBV3-2) with TRBJ2-2, with TRBD2 as a possible D gene (6 bases). With 0 bases removed from V and 4 bases from J, the gap between germline ends came to 12 bases. Germline CDR1 LGHDT, CDR2 YNNKEL (reference sequence). CDR3 length: 16 amino acids. CDR3 in amino acids: CASSQEFGDFTGELFF. For the CDR3, the DNA is TGTGCCAGCAGCCAAGAATTCGGGGACTTCACCGGGGAGCTGTTTTTT.